These T cell receptor beta chains were read from a single sample in a study of response to subunit inactivated influenza vaccine. TCRdb fed the RT-PCR reads into MiXCR, producing one record per CDR3 protein. The table includes 700,000 to 900,000 distinct CDR3 sequences, 21% detected once. The source material was PBMCs from blood, sampled about 5 days after vaccination. The receptors derive from a man aged 50-59 years who received an inactivated influenza vaccine. CDR3s include the opening cysteine and the closing phenylalanine or tryptophan. Fields, in order: D gene, V gene, clone size, J gene, CDR3 DNA, CDR3 protein. A D gene is named only where the DNA matches it firmly. The listing skips clone size in some rows; elsewhere it reads once, few, many or a size class.

TRBD2	TRBV6-2/TRBV6-3	few	TRBJ2-7	TGTGCCAGCAGTCCGACCTGGGGCGGGAGCTCCTACGAGCAGTACTTC	CASSPTWGGSSYEQYF
TRBD2	TRBV15	few	TRBJ2-1	TGTGCCACCAGCAGAGACCCCTTTAGCGGGAGCTACAATGAGCAGTTCTTC	CATSRDPFSGSYNEQFF
TRBD1	TRBV5-6	-	TRBJ2-4	TGTGCCAGCAGCTTGGCCACAGGGGCCACCTTCTTC	CASSLATGATFF
-	TRBV7-6	many	TRBJ1-2	TGTGCCAGCAGCCTAGGGGACCCAGGTCGTGGCTACACCTTC	CASSLGDPGRGYTF
TRBD2	TRBV30	-	TRBJ2-1	TGTGCCTGGAGTATAGGACTAGCGGGGGGCGATGAGCAGTTCTTC	CAWSIGLAGGDEQFF
-	TRBV12-3/TRBV12-4	-	TRBJ1-4	TGTGCCAGCAGTTTTAGAGGGTTGGGTGAAAAACTGTTTTTT	CASSFRGLGEKLFF
-	TRBV12-3/TRBV12-4	-	TRBJ2-7	TGTGCCAGCAGTTTAGGGTCCCGGGCCTTCTACGAGCAGTACTTC	CASSLGSRAFYEQYF
-	TRBV7-9	-	TRBJ1-1	TGTGCCAGCACAAATGGGGGGCGGGGAAACACTGAAGCTTTCTTT	CASTNGGRGNTEAFF
-	TRBV20-1	few	TRBJ2-5	TGCAGTGCTAGAGACGGGGATAACCAAGAGACCCAGTACTTC	CSARDGDNQETQYF
TRBD1	TRBV12-3/TRBV12-4	few	TRBJ2-7	TGTGCCAGCAGTTCATTACTCTGGGACAGGGGCTACGAGCAGTACTTC	CASSSLLWDRGYEQYF
-	TRBV7-2	few	TRBJ1-1	TGTGCCAGCAGCTTGGGCAGAGACTTTGAAGCTTTCTTT	CASSLGRDFEAFF
TRBD2	TRBV10-3	-	TRBJ2-5	TGTGCCATAGCAGATCCGGGACTAGCGGGGGGCCTATACCAAGAGACCCAGTACTTC	CAIADPGLAGGLYQETQYF
TRBD1	TRBV10-3	-	TRBJ1-1	TGTGCCATCAGGAAAACAGGGGGCACTATGAACACTGAAGCTTTCTTT	CAIRKTGGTMNTEAFF
-	TRBV4-1	-	TRBJ2-3	TGCGCCAGCAGCCAAAAGGACAGTGCCAGACTCACAGATACGCAGTATTTT	CASSQKDSARLTDTQYF
-	TRBV4-2	-	TRBJ2-1	TGTGCCAGCAGCCAAGATGCTTGGACGGTTTACAATGAGCAGTTCTTC	CASSQDAWTVYNEQFF
-	TRBV7-6	-	TRBJ2-3	TGTGCCAGCAGCTTAGGAAGCTACCTTGCACGAGATACGCAGTATTTT	CASSLGSYLARDTQYF
TRBD1	TRBV28	-	TRBJ1-6	TGTGCCAGCAGTCCAGTCGGGACAGGGCATAATTCACCCCTCCACTTT	CASSPVGTGHNSPLHF
-	TRBV2	few	TRBJ2-5	TGTGCCAGCAGTGAATTCCGGGAAGAGACCCCCTACTTC	CASSEFREETPYF
-	TRBV12-3/TRBV12-4	many	TRBJ2-1	TGTGCCAGCAGTTTAGATCTGGGTTTCGATGAGCAGTTCTTC	CASSLDLGFDEQFF
TRBD1	TRBV12-3/TRBV12-4	many	TRBJ2-7	TGTGCCAGCAGTCTTCCGGGACAGGGGGCCTACGAGCAGTACTTC	CASSLPGQGAYEQYF
TRBD1	TRBV10-3	many	TRBJ2-3	TGTGCCATCAGTGACGGGACAGGGGGCGCGGTGGATACGCAGTATTTT	CAISDGTGGAVDTQYF
-	TRBV2	-	TRBJ2-7	TGTGCCAGCAGTTTAATTCCCCCAGGGCTAAGCTCCTACGAGCAGTACTTC	CASSLIPPGLSSYEQYF
-	TRBV5-6	-	TRBJ2-1	TGTGCCAGCAGCTGCGGGCCGCGGAAGAACTATGACTACAATGAGCAGTTCTTC	CASSCGPRKNYDYNEQFF
-	TRBV7-2	-	TRBJ2-5	TGTGCCAGCAGCTCACACAGGGAGGAGACCCAGTACTTC	CASSSHREETQYF
TRBD2	TRBV6-5	-	TRBJ2-5	TGTGCCAGCAGCTCTGGACTAGCTGCTTCAGAGACCCAGTACTTC	CASSSGLAASETQYF
-	TRBV3-1	few	TRBJ1-6	TGTGCCAGCAGCCAAGATTTAGTAAAGGCGAGCTCCTATAATTCACCCCTCCACTTT	CASSQDLVKASSYNSPLHF
-	TRBV5-1	few	TRBJ2-5	TGCGCCAGCAGCCGTCGGACACACCAAGAGACCCAGTACTTC	CASSRRTHQETQYF
-	TRBV24-1	many	TRBJ2-3	TGTGCCACCAGTGACACCGGCGGGACAGATACGCAGTATTTT	CATSDTGGTDTQYF